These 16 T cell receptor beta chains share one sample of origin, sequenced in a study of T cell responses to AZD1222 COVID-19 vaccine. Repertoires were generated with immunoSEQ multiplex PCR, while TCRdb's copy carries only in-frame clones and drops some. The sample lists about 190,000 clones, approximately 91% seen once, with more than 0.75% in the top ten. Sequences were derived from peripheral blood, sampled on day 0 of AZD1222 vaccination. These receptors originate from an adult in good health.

In DNA form, the CDR3 reads TGTGCCAGCAGTTACTTGTCGCGGAAGAATTCACCCCTCCACTTT. This gives the protein CASSYLSRKNSPLHF. The V and J genes are TRBV6-5 and TRBJ1-6; no definite D call. The CDR3 is 15 residues long. Trimming removed 1 base at V and 7 bases at J, with 11 bases between. CDR1 and CDR2 (germline): MNHEY, SVGAGI.

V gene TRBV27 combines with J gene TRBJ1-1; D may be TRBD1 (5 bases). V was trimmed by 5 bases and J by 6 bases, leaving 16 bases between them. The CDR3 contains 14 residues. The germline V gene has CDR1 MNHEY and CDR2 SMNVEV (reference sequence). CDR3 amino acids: CASSLWTPTAEAFF. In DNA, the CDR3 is TGTGCCAGCAGTCTGTGGACACCTACCGCTGAAGCTTTCTTT.

The CDR3, as DNA: TGTGCCAGCAGCTTAAGGCCGCGGGGGGACATCTACAATGAGCAGTTCTTC. The encoded protein is CASSLRPRGDIYNEQFF. The chain carries TRBV7-6 and TRBJ2-1; 8 bases match TRBD2. This CDR3 comprises 17 residues. The trim removed 2 bases at V and 3 bases at J, leaving 9 bases unmatched. CDR1 and CDR2 (germline): SGHVS, FNYEAQ.

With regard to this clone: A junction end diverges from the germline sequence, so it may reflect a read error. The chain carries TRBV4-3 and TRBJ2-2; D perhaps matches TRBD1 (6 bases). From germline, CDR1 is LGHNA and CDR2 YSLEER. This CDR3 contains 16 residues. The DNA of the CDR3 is TGCGCCAGCAGACAAGATGGCAGGGGCGACACCGGGGAGCTGTTTTTT. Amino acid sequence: CASRQDGRGDTGELFF.

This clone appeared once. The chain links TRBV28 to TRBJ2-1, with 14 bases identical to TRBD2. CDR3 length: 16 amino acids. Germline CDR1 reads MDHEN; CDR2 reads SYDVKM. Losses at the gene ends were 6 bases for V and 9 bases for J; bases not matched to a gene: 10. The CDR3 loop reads CASRGTSGSIWGEQFF. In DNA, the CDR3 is TGTGCCAGCAGGGGGACTAGCGGGAGTATTTGGGGTGAGCAGTTCTTC.

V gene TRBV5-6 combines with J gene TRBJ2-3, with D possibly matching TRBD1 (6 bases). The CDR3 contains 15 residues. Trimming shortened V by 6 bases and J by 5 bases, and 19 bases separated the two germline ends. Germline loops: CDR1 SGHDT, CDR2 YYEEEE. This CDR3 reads CASNPLGAGVDTQYF. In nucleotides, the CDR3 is TGTGCCAGCAACCCATTGGGGGCTGGAGTAGATACGCAGTATTTT.

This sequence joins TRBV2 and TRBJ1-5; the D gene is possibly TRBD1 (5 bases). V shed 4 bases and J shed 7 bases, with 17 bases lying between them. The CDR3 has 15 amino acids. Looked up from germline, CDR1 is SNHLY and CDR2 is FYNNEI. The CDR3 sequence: CASSGTRKVSQPQHF. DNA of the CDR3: TGTGCCAGCAGTGGGACAAGGAAGGTTTCGCAGCCCCAGCATTTT.

CDR3 in DNA: TGTGCCAGCAGCCCCCCAGGCACAGTGAACAATGAGCAGTTCTTC. Amino acid sequence: CASSPPGTVNNEQFF. The chain combines TRBV7-9 with TRBJ2-1; D call uncertain. The CDR3 is 15 residues long. Germline CDR1 is SEHNR and CDR2 is FQNEAQ (reference sequence). V lost 5 bases to trimming and J lost 5 bases, with 16 bases between them.

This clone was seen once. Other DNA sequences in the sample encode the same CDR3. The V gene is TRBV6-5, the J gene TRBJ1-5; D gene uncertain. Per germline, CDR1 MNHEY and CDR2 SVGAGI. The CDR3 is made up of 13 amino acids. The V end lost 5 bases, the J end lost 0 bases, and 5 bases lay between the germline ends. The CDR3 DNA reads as TGTGCCAGCAGTCGGTATAGCAATCAGCCCCAGCATTTT. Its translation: CASSRYSNQPQHF.

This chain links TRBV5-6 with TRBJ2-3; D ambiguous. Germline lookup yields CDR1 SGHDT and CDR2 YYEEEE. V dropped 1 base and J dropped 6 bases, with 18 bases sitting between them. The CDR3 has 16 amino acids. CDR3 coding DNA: TGTGCCAGCAGCTTGATCGCCCGACTTCGTTTGGATACGCAGTATTTT. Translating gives CASSLIARLRLDTQYF.

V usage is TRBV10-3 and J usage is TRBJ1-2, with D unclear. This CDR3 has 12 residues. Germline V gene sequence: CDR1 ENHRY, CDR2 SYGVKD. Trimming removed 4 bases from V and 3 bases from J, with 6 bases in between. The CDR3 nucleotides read TGTGCCATCAGTGGGTTGGACTATGGCTACACCTTC. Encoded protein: CAISGLDYGYTF.

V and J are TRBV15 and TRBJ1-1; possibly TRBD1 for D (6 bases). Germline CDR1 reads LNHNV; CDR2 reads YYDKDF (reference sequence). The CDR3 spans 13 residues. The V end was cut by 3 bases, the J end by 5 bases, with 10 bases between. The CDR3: CATSSTGSTEAFF. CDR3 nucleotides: TGTGCCACCAGCAGCACAGGGTCGACTGAAGCTTTCTTT.

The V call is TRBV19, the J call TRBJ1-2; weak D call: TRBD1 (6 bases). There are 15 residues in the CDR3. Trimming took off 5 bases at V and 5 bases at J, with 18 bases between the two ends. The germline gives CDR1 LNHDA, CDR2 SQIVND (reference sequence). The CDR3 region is CASSLGQGRAYGYTF. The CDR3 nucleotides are TGTGCCAGTAGTCTGGGTCAGGGGAGGGCGTATGGCTACACCTTC. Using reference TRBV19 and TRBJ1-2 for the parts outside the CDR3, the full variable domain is DGGITQSPKYLFRKEGQNVTLSCEQNLNHDAMYWYRQDPGQGLRLIYYSQIVNDFQKGDIAEGYSVSREKKESFPLTVTSAQKNPTAFYLCASSLGQGRAYGYTFGSGTRLTVV.

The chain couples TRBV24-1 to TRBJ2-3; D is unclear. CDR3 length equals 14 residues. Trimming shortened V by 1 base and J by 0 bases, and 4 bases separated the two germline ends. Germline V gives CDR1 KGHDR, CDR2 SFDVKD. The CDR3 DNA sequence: TGTGCCACCAGTGATTTATACAGCACAGATACGCAGTATTTT. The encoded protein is CATSDLYSTDTQYF.

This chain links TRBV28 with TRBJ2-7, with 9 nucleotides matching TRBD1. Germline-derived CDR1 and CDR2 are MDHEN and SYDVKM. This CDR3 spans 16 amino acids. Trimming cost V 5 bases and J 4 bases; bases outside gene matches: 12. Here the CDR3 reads CASSPGMGTGLYEQYF. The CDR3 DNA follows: TGTGCCAGCAGTCCAGGGATGGGGACAGGGCTATACGAGCAGTACTTC.

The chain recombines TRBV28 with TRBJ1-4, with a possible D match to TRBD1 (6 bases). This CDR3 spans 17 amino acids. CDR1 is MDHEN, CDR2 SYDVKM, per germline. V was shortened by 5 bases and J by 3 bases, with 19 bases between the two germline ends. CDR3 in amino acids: CASSGIGHRAPNEKLFF. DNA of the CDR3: TGTGCCAGCAGTGGCATAGGGCACAGGGCTCCTAATGAAAAACTGTTTTTT. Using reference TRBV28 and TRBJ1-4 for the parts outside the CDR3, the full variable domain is DVKVTQSSRYLVKRTGEKVFLECVQDMDHENMFWYRQDPGLGLRLIYFSYDVKMKEKGDIPEGYSVSREKKERFSLILESASTNQTSMYLCASSGIGHRAPNEKLFFGSGTQLSVL.